The 14 T cell receptor beta chains below all came from one sample that was sequenced in a study of blood T cell repertoires in COVID-19. Here immunoSEQ multiplex PCR was the method, and the copy in TCRdb shows in-frame clones only, minus some. The data show 200,000 or so clones, around nine tenths seen once. The sample consisted of peripheral blood. The source is a man aged 65 to 85 with active or convalescent COVID-19.

The chain links TRBV2 to TRBJ1-5; D is undetermined. The CDR3 has 15 amino acids. The germline CDR1 and CDR2 sequences are SNHLY and FYNNEI. Trimming pared 3 bases from V and 0 bases from J, leaving 9 bases between. CDR3 loop: CASSDRGYSNQPQHF. DNA of the CDR3: TGTGCCAGCAGTGATCGAGGTTATAGCAATCAGCCCCAGCATTTT.

V is TRBV24-1 and J is TRBJ2-3; 9 bases are shared with TRBD1. J lost 1 base, V lost 7 bases, and 2 bases had no gene match. Per the germline V gene, CDR1 is KGHDR and CDR2 is SFDVKD. The CDR3 is made up of 14 amino acids. Here the CDR3 reads CATSRTGGTDTQYF. CDR3 in DNA: TGTGCCACCAGCCGGACAGGGGGCACAGATACGCAGTATTTT.

The chain recombines TRBV2 with TRBJ2-1, with 10 bases matching TRBD1. Germline trimming cut 4 bases from V and 8 bases from J; bases unmatched to any gene: 8. The germline V gene has CDR1 SNHLY and CDR2 FYNNEI. CDR3 size: 15 residues. The CDR3 loop is CASSAQTGGFYEQFF. CDR3 coding DNA: TGTGCCAGCAGTGCCCAGACAGGGGGCTTTTATGAGCAGTTCTTC.

The CDR3 loop is CASSAGSTNEKLFF. CDR3 bases: TGTGCCAGCAGCGCCGGGAGCACTAATGAAAAACTGTTTTTT. The chain employs TRBV5-4 and TRBJ1-4; D is ambiguous. V was clipped by 4 bases and J by 2 bases, with 9 bases between them. CDR3 length: 14 residues. Germline-derived CDR1 and CDR2 are SGHNT and YYREEE (reference sequence).

The rearrangement links TRBV6-2 or TRBV6-3 to TRBJ2-3, with 10 bases aligning to TRBD2. The CDR3 runs to 16 residues. V lost 6 bases to trimming and J lost 0 bases; unmatched junction nucleotides: 6. Germline CDR1 MNHEY, CDR2 SVGEGT. The CDR3 reads CASSRTSGGSTDTQYF. For the CDR3, the DNA is TGTGCCAGCAGCCGGACTAGCGGAGGGAGCACAGATACGCAGTATTTT.

This clone was detected ten times or more. The rearrangement joins TRBV4-1 to TRBJ1-2; perhaps TRBD1 as D (5 bases). The V gene's germline CDR1 is MGHRA and CDR2 YSYEKL. There are 15 residues in the CDR3. V lost 0 bases to trimming and J lost 5 bases, with 13 bases between them. The CDR3, as DNA: TGCGCCAGCAGCCAAGATCTCTCAGGGAAGTATGGCTACACCTTC. Its translation is CASSQDLSGKYGYTF.

The chain links TRBV11-3 to TRBJ2-1, with a tentative D call TRBD2 (5 bases). V shed 1 base and J shed 6 bases, with 13 bases lying between them. Germline CDR1 and CDR2: SGHNT and YENEEA. CDR3 length equals 15 residues. CDR3: CASSLGRTRGNEQFF. CDR3 coding DNA: TGTGCCAGCAGCTTAGGACGGACCCGGGGCAATGAGCAGTTCTTC.

V and J are TRBV23-1 and TRBJ2-3, with 8 bases fitting TRBD1. TRBV23-1 is an ORF; its function is uncertain. The length of the CDR3 is 17 residues. V trimming: 5 bases; J trimming: 0 bases; junction bases outside the gene matches: 10. The chain's CDR3 is CASSNFFGTGSTDTQYF. The CDR3 region has the DNA TGCGCCAGCAGTAACTTTTTTGGGACAGGCAGCACAGATACGCAGTATTTT.

The chain recombines TRBV6-6 with TRBJ2-1, with D possibly being TRBD2 (7 bases). This CDR3 region has 15 residues. The V gene lost 2 bases and the J gene lost 0 bases, with 8 bases spanning the gap. Germline V gene sequence: CDR1 MNHNY, CDR2 SVGAGI (reference sequence). DNA for the CDR3: TGTGCCAGCAGTTACGGGGGGGCCTCCTACAATGAGCAGTTCTTC. Its translation is CASSYGGASYNEQFF.

V usage is TRBV19 and J usage is TRBJ1-5; the D is unclear. CDR1 is LNHDA and CDR2 is SQIVND in the germline V gene (reference sequence). Between the trimmed V and J ends, which lost 8 bases and 3 bases, there was a span of 14 bases. CDR3 length: 14 residues. CDR3 coding DNA: TGTGCCAGTTCCTCGCGGGCCCTCAATCAGCCCCAGCATTTT. As protein: CASSSRALNQPQHF.

The rearrangement uses TRBV6-5 and TRBJ1-5; D possibly corresponds to TRBD1 (5 bases). With 2 bases removed from V and 1 base from J, the gap between germline ends came to 9 bases. Germline V lookup: CDR1 MNHEY, CDR2 SVGAGI. The CDR3 sequence is 15 residues long. For the CDR3, the DNA is TGTGCCAGCAGTTACCAGTGGGGCAGCAATCAGCCCCAGCATTTT. Protein: CASSYQWGSNQPQHF.

The chain recombines TRBV4-1 with TRBJ2-6; the match to TRBD2 covers 7 bases. Trimming cost V 4 bases and J 0 bases; bases outside gene matches: 9. This CDR3 spans 18 amino acids. Per the germline V gene, CDR1 is MGHRA and CDR2 is YSYEKL. In DNA, the CDR3 is TGCGCCAGCAGCCGAAACCTAGCGGATCACTCTGGGGCCAACGTCCTGACTTTC. This encodes CASSRNLADHSGANVLTF.

V and J are TRBV6-2 or TRBV6-3 and TRBJ1-5, with D possibly being TRBD1 (5 bases). Germline CDR1 is MNHEY and CDR2 is SVGEGT. The CDR3 has 13 amino acids. V lost 6 bases to trimming and J lost 4 bases, with 10 bases between them. CDR3 amino acids: CASSPGTNQPQHF. CDR3 bases: TGTGCCAGCAGCCCCGGGACTAATCAGCCCCAGCATTTT.

This clone appeared a single time. This chain joins TRBV24-1 and TRBJ2-1; TRBD1 matches 9 bases. CDR1 is KGHDR, CDR2 SFDVKD, per germline. This CDR3 contains 15 residues. V lost 1 base, J lost 8 bases, and 5 bases stayed unmatched. CDR3 bases: TGTGCCACCAGTGATTTTGGGACAGGGTCCTATGAGCAGTTCTTC. Protein product: CATSDFGTGSYEQFF.